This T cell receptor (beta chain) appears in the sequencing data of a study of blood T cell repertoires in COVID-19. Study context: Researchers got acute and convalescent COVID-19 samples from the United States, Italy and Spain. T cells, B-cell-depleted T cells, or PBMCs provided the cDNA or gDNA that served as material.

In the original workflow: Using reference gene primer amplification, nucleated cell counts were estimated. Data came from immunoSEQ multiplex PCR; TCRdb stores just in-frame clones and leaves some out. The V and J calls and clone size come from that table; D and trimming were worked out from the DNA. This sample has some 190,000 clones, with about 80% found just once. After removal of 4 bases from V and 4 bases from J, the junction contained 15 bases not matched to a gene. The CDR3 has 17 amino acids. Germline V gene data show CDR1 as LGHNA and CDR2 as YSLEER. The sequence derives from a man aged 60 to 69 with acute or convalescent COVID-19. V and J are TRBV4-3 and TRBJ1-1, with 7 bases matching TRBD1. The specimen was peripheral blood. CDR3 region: CASSPDRQGTIITEAFF. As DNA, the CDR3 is TGCGCCAGCAGCCCAGATCGACAGGGAACGATAATCACTGAAGCTTTCTTT.